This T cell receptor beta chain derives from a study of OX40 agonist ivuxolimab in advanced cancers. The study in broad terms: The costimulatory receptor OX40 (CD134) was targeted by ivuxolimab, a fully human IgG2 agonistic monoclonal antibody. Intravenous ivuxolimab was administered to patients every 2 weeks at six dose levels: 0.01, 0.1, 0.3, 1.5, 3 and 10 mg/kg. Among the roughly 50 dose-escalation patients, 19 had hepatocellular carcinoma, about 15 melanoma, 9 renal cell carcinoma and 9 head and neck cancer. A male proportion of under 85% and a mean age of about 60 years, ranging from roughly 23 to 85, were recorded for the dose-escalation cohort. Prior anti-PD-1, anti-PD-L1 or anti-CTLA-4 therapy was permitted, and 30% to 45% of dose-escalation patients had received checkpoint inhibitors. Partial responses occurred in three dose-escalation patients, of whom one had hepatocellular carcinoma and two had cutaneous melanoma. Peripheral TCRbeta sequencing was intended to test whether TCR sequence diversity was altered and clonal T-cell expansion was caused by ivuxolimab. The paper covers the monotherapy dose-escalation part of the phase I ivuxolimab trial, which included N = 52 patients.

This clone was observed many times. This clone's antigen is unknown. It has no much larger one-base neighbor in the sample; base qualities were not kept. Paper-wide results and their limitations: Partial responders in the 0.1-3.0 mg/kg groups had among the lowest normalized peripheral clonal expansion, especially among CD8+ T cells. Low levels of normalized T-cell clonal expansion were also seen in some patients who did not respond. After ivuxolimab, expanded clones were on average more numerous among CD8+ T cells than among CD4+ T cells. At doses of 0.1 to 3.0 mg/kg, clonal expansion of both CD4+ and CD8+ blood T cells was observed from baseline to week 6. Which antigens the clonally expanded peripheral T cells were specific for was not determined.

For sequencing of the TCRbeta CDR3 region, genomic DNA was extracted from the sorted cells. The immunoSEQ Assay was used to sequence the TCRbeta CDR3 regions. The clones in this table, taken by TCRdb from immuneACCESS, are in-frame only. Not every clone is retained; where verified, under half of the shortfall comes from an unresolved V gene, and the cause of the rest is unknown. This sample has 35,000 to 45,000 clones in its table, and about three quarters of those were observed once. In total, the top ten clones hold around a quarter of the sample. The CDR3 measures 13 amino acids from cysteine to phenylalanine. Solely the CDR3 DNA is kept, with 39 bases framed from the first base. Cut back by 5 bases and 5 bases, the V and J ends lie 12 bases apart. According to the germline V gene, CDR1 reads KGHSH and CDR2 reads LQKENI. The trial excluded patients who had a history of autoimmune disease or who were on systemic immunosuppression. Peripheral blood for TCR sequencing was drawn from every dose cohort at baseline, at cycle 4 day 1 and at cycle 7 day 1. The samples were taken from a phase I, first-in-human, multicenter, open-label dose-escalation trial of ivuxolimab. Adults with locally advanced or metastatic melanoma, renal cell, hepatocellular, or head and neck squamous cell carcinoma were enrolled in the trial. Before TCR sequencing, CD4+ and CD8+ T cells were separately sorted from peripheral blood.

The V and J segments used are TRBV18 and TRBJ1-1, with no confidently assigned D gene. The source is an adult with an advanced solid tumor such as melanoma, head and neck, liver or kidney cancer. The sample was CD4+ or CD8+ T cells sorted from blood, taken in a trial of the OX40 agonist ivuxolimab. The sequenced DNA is TGTGCCAGCTCAGGTGGATATGGAACTGAAGCTTTCTTT. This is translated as CASSGGYGTEAFF.